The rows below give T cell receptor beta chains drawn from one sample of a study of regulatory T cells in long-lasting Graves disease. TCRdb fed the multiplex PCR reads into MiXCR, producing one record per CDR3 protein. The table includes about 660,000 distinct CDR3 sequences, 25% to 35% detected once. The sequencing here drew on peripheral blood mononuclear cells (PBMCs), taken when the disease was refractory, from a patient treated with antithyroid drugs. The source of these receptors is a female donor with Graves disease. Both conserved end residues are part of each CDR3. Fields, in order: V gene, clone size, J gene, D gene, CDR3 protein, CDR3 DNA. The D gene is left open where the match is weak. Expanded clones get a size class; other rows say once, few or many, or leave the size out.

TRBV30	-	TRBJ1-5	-	CAWSVLGREDQPQHF	TGTGCCTGGAGTGTACTGGGCAGGGAGGATCAGCCCCAGCATTTT
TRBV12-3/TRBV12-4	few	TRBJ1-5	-	CASTYGEQPQHF	TGTGCCAGCACCTATGGGGAACAGCCCCAGCATTTT
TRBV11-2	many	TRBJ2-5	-	CASSPTPRARETQYF	TGTGCCAGCAGCCCGACCCCGAGGGCCCGGGAGACCCAGTACTTC
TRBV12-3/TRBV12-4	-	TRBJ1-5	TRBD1	CASSLSRNPTGAGQPQHF	TGTGCCAGCAGTTTATCAAGGAACCCCACAGGGGCGGGGCAGCCCCAGCATTTT
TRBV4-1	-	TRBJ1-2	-	CASSPSEVSIYGYTF	TGCGCCAGCAGCCCAAGCGAGGTCAGCATCTATGGCTACACCTTC
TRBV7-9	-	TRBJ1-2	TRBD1	CASSLAGTGPDGYTF	TGTGCCAGCAGCTTAGCCGGGACAGGGCCCGATGGCTACACCTTC
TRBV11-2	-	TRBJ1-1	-	CASSDYVGSGIGAFF	TGTGCCAGCAGCGATTATGTGGGTTCGGGCATTGGAGCTTTCTTT
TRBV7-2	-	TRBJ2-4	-	CASSLSVERTKNIQYF	TGTGCCAGCAGCTTATCGGTGGAGAGGACCAAAAACATTCAGTACTTC
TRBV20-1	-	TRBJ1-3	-	CSARVTFGSGNTIYF	TGCAGTGCTAGAGTGACCTTCGGCTCTGGAAACACCATATATTTT
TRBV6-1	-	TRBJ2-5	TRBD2	CASTSRTSGRALRETQYF	TGTGCCAGCACCTCCCGGACTAGCGGGAGGGCCCTCCGAGAGACCCAGTACTTC
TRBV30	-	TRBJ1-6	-	CAWTGFKDSPLHF	TGTGCCTGGACAGGTTTTAAGGATTCACCCCTCCACTTT
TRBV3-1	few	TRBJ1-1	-	CASSQPGHNTEAFF	TGTGCCAGCAGCCAACCGGGACATAACACTGAAGCTTTCTTT
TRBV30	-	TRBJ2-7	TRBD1	CAWATGTGYEQYF	TGTGCCTGGGCTACCGGGACAGGGTACGAGCAGTACTTC
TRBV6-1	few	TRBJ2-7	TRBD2	CARKVGTSGGDEQYF	TGTGCCAGGAAAGTCGGGACTAGCGGCGGAGACGAGCAGTACTTC
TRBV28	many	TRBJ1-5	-	CASSLGPGNQPQHF	TGTGCCAGCAGCTTAGGGCCAGGGAATCAGCCCCAGCATTTT
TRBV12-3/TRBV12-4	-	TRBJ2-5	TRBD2	CASSFRGLAGGSEETQYF	TGTGCCAGCAGTTTTCGGGGACTAGCGGGAGGTTCTGAGGAGACCCAGTACTTC
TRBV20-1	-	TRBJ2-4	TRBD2	CSAPPSGGEAKNIQYF	TGCAGTGCTCCTCCAAGCGGGGGGGAGGCCAAAAACATTCAGTACTTC
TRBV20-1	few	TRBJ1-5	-	CSARGSLGQGSNQPQHF	TGCAGTGCTAGAGGGTCCTTAGGCCAGGGGAGCAATCAGCCCCAGCATTTT